This record looks at one TCR beta chain sequence and its context. This receptor's antigen is unknown. No quality values exist for individual bases; no much larger clone is one base distant. Using the deep immunoSEQ assay, TCR CDR3 regions were amplified from genomic DNA by multiplex PCR. Extracted genomic DNA from each cell subset was spread evenly across all wells of several immunoSEQ 96-well plates, with each plate serving as a replicate. For sorted subsets, each replicate PCR was loaded with roughly 0.2 ug genomic DNA, equivalent to 25,000 to 35,000 T cell genomes. Purified libraries were quantified with a Qubit 3.0 fluorometer, sized on a Bioanalyzer 2100, and re-quantified with the KAPA Library Quantification kit. Every immunoSEQ 96-well plate was sequenced on a dedicated single-read 150-cycle Illumina NextSeq 550 flow cell. The published analysis was carried out like this. Because the immunoSEQ output held only junctional sequences and lacked quality scores, the filtering could not match the filtering applied to full-length reads. Sequences were annotated with PyIR, a Python wrapper for IgBLAST v1.9, using IMGT germline references to assign V/J genes and CDR3. Reads were filtered out if the reads had weak V/J assignments (E-value above 1e-6), no CDR3, stop codons, out-of-frame junctions, or ambiguous translated residues. V3J clonotypes were defined by identical inferred V gene, J gene, and CDR3 amino acid sequence. Percentage overlap between repertoires was calculated by dividing the number of shared unique clonotypes by the size of the smaller repertoire. Three approaches were used to assess repertoire richness: RTK rarefaction, the Chao1 estimator, and Recon v2.1 estimates of unobserved clonotypes. Generation probabilities for all TCRbeta clonotypes obtained by the gDNA method from a handful of donors were computed using OLGA. The table comes from immuneACCESS by way of TCRdb, which keeps in-frame sequences with V and J called. Part of the clones is missing from these tables; in studies checked, under half for an unresolved V gene and the rest for unknown reasons. The V and J calls and clone size come from that table; D and trimming were worked out from the DNA. For this sample there are 560,000 or so clones; approximately 96% appear just once. The ten biggest clones cover 0.11% of the sample.

For the CD8 naive samples, CD45RO-negative cells were positively selected for CCR7, yielding a CD45RA+CCR7+ population from which TemRA cells were excluded. The donors were healthy, HIV-negative adults who had no recently reported acute infections or vaccinations. All donors were Caucasian adults living in Nashville, Tennessee, USA. Blood was obtained by leukapheresis, after which PBMCs were separated by Ficoll-Histopaque density gradient centrifugation and cryopreserved in liquid nitrogen vapor phase. Purity and quantity of every magnetically sorted T cell population were checked by analytical flow cytometry. From each sorted fraction, genomic DNA was isolated and quantified by UV absorbance on a Nanodrop 2000c. The data are from a study of shared clonotypes between healthy human individuals (TCRdb year 2020). With respect to the entire study: The cohort included three men and a couple of women between 18 and 49 years of age. To estimate repertoire size and how much clonotypes are shared between individuals, the study performed deep sequencing of blood TCR repertoires from a handful of healthy adults. To increase sequencing depth and limit assay-specific biases, different laboratories used diverse techniques to prepare libraries and sequence TCR repertoires. Per donor, three plates each were used for CD4 naive and CD4 memory, two for CD8 naive, and one for CD8 memory. Leukapheresis yielded between about 0.94 and 8.9 billion PBMCs per donor.

Study-level results and caveats: Incomplete sequencing was indicated by rarefaction of sorted-subset datasets, despite the large sequencing depth. Naive subsets generally had larger estimated clonotype richness than memory subsets. Pairwise subsampling indicated that sequencing depth was expected to affect the degree of clonotype sharing among donors. Only blood was sampled, and tissue TCR repertoires likely differ from those in blood. Because the study included only a small number of donors, the genetic and exposure-history diversity represented was limited. Compared with non-shared clonotypes, the clonotypes found in all four sorted-subset donors had higher generation probabilities. Approximately 5% of naive CD4, roughly 3.6% of naive CD8, approximately 2% of memory CD4, and about 0.4% of memory CD8 clonotypes were shared across four donors.

From V the trimming removes 4 bases and from J it removes 2 bases, while the gene matches leave 6 bases of the junction unaccounted for. From cysteine to phenylalanine, the CDR3 is 14 amino acids long. Only the CDR3 DNA is retained, 42 bases long and in frame from the first base. CDR1 and CDR2, per the germline V gene, are SGHRS and YFSETQ. The receptor comes from a young woman in good health. The sample consisted of naive CD8+ T cells sorted from blood. The sample's cell subset or site label is to be understood as: CD45RA+CCR7+. This sequence uses TRBV5-1 and TRBJ2-7, and TRBD1 matches 7 of the central bases. The CDR3 has the sequence CASSPDRMTYEQYF. The sequenced DNA: TGCGCCAGCAGCCCGGACAGGATGACCTACGAGCAGTACTTC.